Presented here are 24 T cell receptor beta chains from one specimen sequenced in a study of blood T cell repertoires in COVID-19 (TCRdb year 2020). The library relied on the immunoSEQ multiplex PCR assay. TCRdb limited this immuneACCESS table to in-frame rearrangements with V and J called. A share of clones is missing; checked studies link under half to unresolved V genes, and the rest is unexplained. This sample is represented by around 620,000 clones; 75% to 90% of them were singletons. The biggest ten clones account for roughly 0.25% of the sample. Sequencing was done on a sample of peripheral blood. These receptors were obtained from a woman younger than 35 with acute or convalescent COVID-19.

This chain connects TRBV7-8 to TRBJ1-6, with 8 bases matching TRBD1. The ends lost 3 bases at V and 6 bases at J; junction bases unmatched: 4. This CDR3 comprises 15 residues. The germline gives CDR1 SGHVS, CDR2 FQNEAQ. The CDR3 protein is CASSFGQGLNSPLHF. In DNA form, the CDR3 reads TGTGCCAGCAGCTTCGGACAGGGTCTTAATTCACCCCTCCACTTT.

The V gene is TRBV28, the J gene TRBJ2-1, with D possibly TRBD2 on 5 matching bases. This CDR3 is 12 amino acids long. The V end was cut by 6 bases, the J end by 9 bases, with 12 bases between. From germline, CDR1 is MDHEN and CDR2 SYDVKM. In nucleotides, the CDR3 is TGTGCCAGCAGCACCTGGCGGGTTGAGCAGTTCTTC. Its translation is CASSTWRVEQFF.

V gene TRBV6-2 or TRBV6-3 combines with J gene TRBJ2-7; 11 bases are a match to TRBD1. The CDR3 is made up of 16 amino acids. The germline gives CDR1 MNHEY, CDR2 SVGEGT. The V gene end was trimmed by 2 bases and the J gene end by 6 bases; junction bases not matched to a gene: 9. CDR3 nucleotides: TGTGCCAGCAGTTACCTTATAGGACAGGGGGCTGGCGAGCAGTACTTC. Translation: CASSYLIGQGAGEQYF.

The chain recombines TRBV10-3 with TRBJ2-5, with 13 bases aligning to TRBD2. Trimming took 8 bases from V and 1 from J; bases not matched to a gene: 4. The V gene's germline CDR1 is ENHRY and CDR2 SYGVKD. The CDR3 covers 15 residues. CDR3 sequence reads: CAIAGTSGAQETQYF. CDR3 nucleotide sequence: TGTGCCATCGCCGGGACTAGCGGGGCCCAAGAGACCCAGTACTTC.

The V and J genes are TRBV3-1 (or the pseudogene TRBV3-2) and TRBJ2-2; D perhaps matches TRBD2 (5 bases). Germline CDR1 LGHDT, CDR2 YNNKEL (reference sequence). This CDR3 region has 13 residues. Trimming removed 10 bases from V and 2 bases from J, with 11 bases in between. DNA of the CDR3: TGTGCCACCGGACTCCGAAACACCGGGGAGCTGTTTTTT. It translates to CATGLRNTGELFF.

The chain is built from TRBV30 and TRBJ2-1, with D unresolved. CDR3 length equals 16 residues. Trimming shortened V by 0 bases and J by 1 base, and 13 bases separated the two germline ends. The germline CDR1 and CDR2 sequences are GTSNPN and SVGIG (reference sequence). CDR3 protein: CAWSVSTVYSYNEQFF. The DNA for the CDR3 is TGTGCCTGGAGTGTGAGTACGGTATATTCCTACAATGAGCAGTTCTTC.

Points on this clone: Other DNA sequences in this sample translate to the same CDR3. CDR3 sequence: CASSLGQGAGGNTIYF. The CDR3 bases are TGCGCCAGCAGCTTGGGACAGGGGGCCGGTGGAAACACCATATATTTT. The chain joins TRBV5-1 to TRBJ1-3; 10 positions agree with TRBD1. This CDR3 contains 16 residues. The germline CDR1 and CDR2 sequences are SGHRS and YFSETQ. The V and J ends lost 0 bases and 3 bases, in that order; junction bases with no gene match: 3.

The chain links TRBV5-1 to TRBJ2-1; D is unresolved. The ends were cut back, 6 bases at V and 0 bases at J, with 10 bases in the middle. CDR1 is SGHRS and CDR2 is YFSETQ in the germline V gene. CDR3 size: 14 residues. The CDR3 sequence: CASIDTSSYNEQFF. As DNA, the CDR3 is TGCGCCAGCATCGACACGAGCTCCTACAATGAGCAGTTCTTC.

The chain joins TRBV5-6 to TRBJ2-1, with 10 positions matching TRBD2. The CDR3 has 14 amino acids. Germline CDR1 SGHDT, CDR2 YYEEEE. The junction had 3 bases not matched to a gene; V was cut back by 1 base and J by 8 bases. This CDR3 is CASSLLSGGHEQFF. The DNA for the CDR3 is TGTGCCAGCAGCTTGCTTAGCGGGGGGCATGAGCAGTTCTTC.

The chain is built from TRBV5-1 and TRBJ2-1; TRBD1 matches 8 bases. The V segment lost 1 base and the J segment 3 bases; nucleotides outside the gene matches: 3. This CDR3 is built from 15 residues. The V gene's germline CDR1 is SGHRS and CDR2 YFSETQ. Written as DNA, the CDR3 is TGCGCCAGCAGCTTGTTAACAGGGGGCTACAATGAGCAGTTCTTC. It codes for CASSLLTGGYNEQFF.

This clone has a single count. This chain uses TRBV4-2 with TRBJ2-7, with D perhaps matching TRBD2 (6 bases). Per the germline V gene, CDR1 is LGHNA and CDR2 is YNFKEQ. The CDR3 is 14 residues long. The V and J ends lost 6 bases and 7 bases respectively, with 19 bases between them. The CDR3 sequence is CASSSGTALSEQYF. CDR3 DNA: TGTGCCAGCAGTTCCGGGACTGCCTTATCGGAGCAGTACTTC.

The chain is built from TRBV29-1 and TRBJ1-1; perhaps TRBD1 as D (5 bases). CDR1 SQVTM and CDR2 ANQGSEA come from the germline V gene. The length of the CDR3 is 12 residues. Deletions cut 7 bases from V and 5 bases from J, with 14 bases between. CDR3 amino acids: CSAVTGRTEAFF. DNA of the CDR3: TGCAGCGCCGTAACAGGCAGGACTGAAGCTTTCTTT.

The chain combines TRBV2 with TRBJ1-1; D is unclear. The V end was cut by 9 bases, the J end by 2 bases, with 13 bases between. Germline CDR1 is SNHLY and CDR2 is FYNNEI. The CDR3 is made up of 13 amino acids. The CDR3 loop is CARESDGNTEAFF. DNA for the CDR3: TGTGCCAGGGAGAGCGACGGCAACACTGAAGCTTTCTTT.

The gene calls are TRBV30 and TRBJ2-7, with TRBD2 identical over 7 bases. Trimming removed 3 bases from V and 2 bases from J; junction bases left unmatched: 4. There are 13 residues in the CDR3. CDR1 and CDR2 (germline): GTSNPN, SVGIG (reference sequence). The CDR3 region is CAWRNRGAYEQYF. The CDR3 bases are TGTGCCTGGAGAAATCGGGGGGCCTACGAGCAGTACTTC.

This clone showed up just a few times. The chain joins TRBV28 to TRBJ1-5, with a weak D call TRBD1 (5 bases). Germline V gene lookup returns CDR1 MDHEN and CDR2 SYDVKM. V dropped 2 bases and J dropped 1 base, with 12 bases sitting between them. The CDR3 is 16 residues long. The CDR3 nucleotides read TGTGCCAGCAGTTTAGGGGGGTCGCGCAGCAATCAGCCCCAGCATTTT. It codes for CASSLGGSRSNQPQHF.

This sequence joins TRBV30 and TRBJ2-7, with 8 bases fitting TRBD1. The CDR3 extends over 14 amino acids. V shed 2 bases and J 5 bases; nucleotides not matched to a gene: 8. CDR1 is GTSNPN, CDR2 SVGIG, per germline (reference sequence). In nucleotides, the CDR3 is TGTGCCTGGAGTCCCGGACAGGGCGTCAACGAGCAGTACTTC. It translates to CAWSPGQGVNEQYF.

The rearrangement joins TRBV29-1 to TRBJ2-2, with 9 bases lining up with TRBD2. The germline CDR1 and CDR2 sequences are SQVTM and ANQGSEA. This CDR3 contains 15 residues. Trimming cost V 3 bases and J 1 base; bases outside gene matches: 3. CDR3 sequence reads: CSVEGAGGNTGELFF. CDR3 in DNA: TGCAGCGTTGAGGGAGCGGGGGGGAACACCGGGGAGCTGTTTTTT.

V and J are TRBV4-1 and TRBJ2-2; D perhaps matches TRBD2 (5 bases). Between the trimmed V and J ends, which lost 4 bases and 0 bases, there was a span of 18 bases. The CDR3 spans 18 residues. Germline CDR1 and CDR2: MGHRA and YSYEKL. In DNA, the CDR3 is TGCGCCAGCAGCCGGGCTGGCCTAGCTAAATCGAACACCGGGGAGCTGTTTTTT. This codes for CASSRAGLAKSNTGELFF.

This chain links TRBV19 with TRBJ1-5, with no clear D. Germline V gives CDR1 LNHDA, CDR2 SQIVND (reference sequence). This CDR3 has 14 amino acids. V was pared by 5 bases and J by 0 bases, with 8 bases between. CDR3 in amino acids: CASSEAVSNQPQHF. The CDR3 coding sequence is TGTGCCAGTAGTGAGGCAGTTAGCAATCAGCCCCAGCATTTT.

The genes are TRBV6-6 and TRBJ2-5; D might be TRBD2 (5 bases). The length of the CDR3 is 14 residues. Germline-derived CDR1 and CDR2 are MNHNY and SVGAGI (reference sequence). Trimming took off 2 bases at V and 3 bases at J, with 10 bases between the two ends. The DNA of the CDR3 is TGTGCCAGCAGTTACGAGGACTCCGAAGAGACCCAGTACTTC. As protein: CASSYEDSEETQYF.

The chain employs TRBV6-5 and TRBJ1-2; TRBD1 aligns across 7 bases. Germline values: CDR1 MNHEY, CDR2 SVGAGI. Losses at the gene ends were 2 bases for V and 3 bases for J; bases not matched to a gene: 6. The CDR3 is 15 amino acids. This CDR3 is CASSYHRDSHYGYTF. CDR3 DNA sequence: TGTGCCAGCAGTTACCACCGGGACAGCCACTATGGCTACACCTTC.

The chain combines TRBV24-1 with TRBJ2-1; a possible D gene is TRBD1 (6 bases). Looked up from germline, CDR1 is KGHDR and CDR2 is SFDVKD. CDR3 length: 15 amino acids. Trimming took 3 bases from V and 5 from J, leaving 13 bases between them. CDR3 sequence reads: CATSDTQGSHNEQFF. DNA of the CDR3: TGTGCCACCAGTGATACTCAGGGGAGCCACAATGAGCAGTTCTTC.

The chain recombines TRBV14 with TRBJ2-7; 9 bases fit TRBD1. The J segment lost 6 bases and the V segment lost 3 bases, leaving 6 bases of the junction unmatched. CDR3 length equals 14 residues. The V gene's germline CDR1 is SGHDN and CDR2 FVKESK. Written as DNA, the CDR3 is TGTGCCAGCAGCCACTGGACAGGGGTGGGCGAGCAGTACTTC. Its protein product is CASSHWTGVGEQYF.

The chain uses TRBV14 and TRBJ1-4; no clear D gene. From germline, CDR1 is SGHDN and CDR2 FVKESK. This CDR3 has 15 amino acids. The ends were cut back, 1 base at V and 3 bases at J, with 9 bases in the middle. The CDR3 bases are TGTGCCAGCAGCCAAGTAATGGGAGCTAATGAAAAACTGTTTTTT. This codes for CASSQVMGANEKLFF.